The 9 T cell receptor beta chains reported below all come from one sample, sequenced in a study of breast tumors, draining lymph nodes, adjacent tissues. The lymph nodes were axillary draining lymph nodes from breast cancer patients. TCRdb processed the multiplex PCR reads anew with MiXCR; each CDR3 protein has one entry. The repertoire consists of approximately 230,000 distinct CDR3 sequences, with under 40% occurring once and the leading ten covering approximately 3.3%. Sequenced material: axillary lymph node tissue. The receptors derive from a female donor with breast cancer. Some clones in this sample may be carry-over from other donors' samples.

This clonotype was counted ten times or more. The V gene is TRBV6-5, the J gene TRBJ1-2, with D perhaps TRBD1 (5 bases). Deletions cut 2 bases from V and 8 bases from J, with 12 bases between. This CDR3 contains 13 residues. CDR1 MNHEY and CDR2 SVGAGI come from the germline V gene. The CDR3 is CASSYGAAGGYTF. CDR3 DNA sequence: TGTGCCAGCAGTTACGGGGCAGCCGGGGGCTACACCTTC.

V and J are TRBV20-1 and TRBJ2-5, with TRBD2 matching over 13 bases. This CDR3 contains 14 residues. V trimming: 3 bases; J trimming: 7 bases; junction bases outside the gene matches: 5. The germline V gene encodes CDR1 DFQATT and CDR2 SNEGSKA (reference sequence). The CDR3 region has the DNA TGCAGTGCTAGCGGACTAGCGGGAGTTGGGACCCAGTACTTC. Its translation: CSASGLAGVGTQYF.

There are many counts of this clonotype. The rearrangement links TRBV2 to TRBJ2-3; 11 bases align to TRBD2. The CDR3 contains 15 residues. After removal of 7 bases from V and 2 bases from J, the junction contained 5 bases not matched to a gene. Germline CDR1 is SNHLY and CDR2 is FYNNEI. The CDR3 region has the DNA TGTGCCAGCACAATTAGCGGGGGGGCCACAGATACGCAGTATTTT. Protein: CASTISGGATDTQYF.

The chain joins TRBV20-1 to TRBJ2-7; 10 bases match TRBD1. CDR1 and CDR2 from the germline V gene are DFQATT and SNEGSKA (reference sequence). The CDR3 length is 15 residues. V lost 4 bases and J lost 3; bases outside the gene matches: 9. Here the CDR3 reads CSATSRQGALYEQYF. In DNA, the CDR3 is TGCAGTGCTACGAGTAGACAGGGGGCACTCTACGAGCAGTACTTC.

This clonotype occurred many times. V and J are TRBV19 and TRBJ2-7, with TRBD2 identical over 7 bases. Germline CDR1 LNHDA, CDR2 SQIVND (reference sequence). The CDR3 is 13 residues long. Trimming took 3 bases from V and 6 from J; bases not matched to a gene: 5. The CDR3 DNA sequence: TGTGCCAGTAGTATTCTGGGAGGGCCCGAGCAGTACTTC. Protein product: CASSILGGPEQYF.

This clonotype was observed many times. The chain joins TRBV5-1 to TRBJ1-2; D ambiguous. Trimming removed 0 bases from V and 2 bases from J, with 11 bases in between. CDR1 is SGHRS, CDR2 YFSETQ, per germline. This CDR3 comprises 15 residues. CDR3 coding DNA: TGCGCCAGCAGCTTGGCGCCAGACACGAACTATGGCTACACCTTC. Its protein is CASSLAPDTNYGYTF.

V is TRBV10-1 and J is TRBJ2-1, with D perhaps TRBD1 or TRBD2 (5 bases each). Trimming took off 2 bases at V and 5 bases at J, with 16 bases between the two ends. Germline CDR1 reads WNHNN; CDR2 reads SYGVQD (reference sequence). This CDR3 contains 16 residues. CDR3 region: CASSEDPGPGHNEQFF. CDR3 nucleotide sequence: TGCGCCAGCAGTGAGGACCCGGGACCGGGGCACAATGAGCAGTTCTTC.

The V call is TRBV20-1, the J call TRBJ1-6; 9 bases match TRBD1. Germline trimming cut 1 base from V and 9 bases from J; bases unmatched to any gene: 7. This CDR3 is built from 15 residues. In germline, CDR1 is DFQATT, CDR2 SNEGSKA (reference sequence). The CDR3 region is CSARVRDRAASPLHF. CDR3 in DNA: TGCAGTGCTAGAGTACGGGACAGGGCAGCTTCACCCCTCCACTTT.

The chain recombines TRBV7-2 with TRBJ2-1; D may be TRBD2 (5 bases). The ends were cut back, 1 base at V and 7 bases at J, with 17 bases in the middle. The CDR3 runs to 16 residues. From germline, CDR1 is SGHTA and CDR2 FQGNSA. CDR3 bases: TGTGCCAGCAGCTTAGGCAGTGCTAGCACTAGTAATGAGCAGTTCTTC. Translation gives CASSLGSASTSNEQFF.